Included here is one T cell receptor beta chain sequence, with context. Libraries were prepared by immunoSEQ multiplex PCR; TCRdb keeps only in-frame clonotypes and omits some of them. This sample has approximately 38,000 clones, with 86% found just once. The source of the sample is a study of PD-L1 blockade in urothelial cancer. Study-level background: At 3 weeks (second dose) and 6 weeks after starting treatment, blood was analyzed. The median number of T cells present in blood samples was 130,000 to 150,000.

CDR3 length: 15 residues. Germline V CDR1 and CDR2: SGHDT, YYEEEE. The V gene end was trimmed by 2 bases and the J gene end by 1 base; junction bases not matched to a gene: 4. Noted time point: peripheral blood 6 weeks after treatment start. This clonotype originated in a man aged 55 to 70 with urothelial cancer. Sequences were derived from PBMCs, sampled around atezolizumab (anti-PD-L1) treatment. This chain connects TRBV5-6 to TRBJ1-1; 8 bases are a match to TRBD1. In DNA form, the CDR3 reads TGTGCCAGCAGCTTCCCCCAGGGGGCGAACACTGAAGCTTTCTTT. Residues: CASSFPQGANTEAFF.